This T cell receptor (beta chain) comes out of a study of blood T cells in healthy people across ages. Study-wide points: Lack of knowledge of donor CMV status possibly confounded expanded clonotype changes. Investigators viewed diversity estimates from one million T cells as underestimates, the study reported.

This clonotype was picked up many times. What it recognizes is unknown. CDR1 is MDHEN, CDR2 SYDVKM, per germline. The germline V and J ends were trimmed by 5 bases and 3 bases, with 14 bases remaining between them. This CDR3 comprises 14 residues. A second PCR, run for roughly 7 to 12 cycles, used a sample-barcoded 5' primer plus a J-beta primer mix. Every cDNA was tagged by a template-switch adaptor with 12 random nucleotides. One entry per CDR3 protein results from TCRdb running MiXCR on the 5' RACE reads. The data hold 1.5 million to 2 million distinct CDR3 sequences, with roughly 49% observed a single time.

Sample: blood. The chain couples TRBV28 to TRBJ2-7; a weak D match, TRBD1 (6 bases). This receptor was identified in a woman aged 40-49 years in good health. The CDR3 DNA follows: TGTGCCAGCAGTCCCCGGGACACGAGCTACGAGCAGTACTTC. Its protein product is CASSPRDTSYEQYF. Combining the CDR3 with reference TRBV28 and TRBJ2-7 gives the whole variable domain DVKVTQSSRYLVKRTGEKVFLECVQDMDHENMFWYRQDPGLGLRLIYFSYDVKMKEKGDIPEGYSVSREKKERFSLILESASTNQTSMYLCASSPRDTSYEQYFGPGTRLTVT.